Reported below is one T cell receptor beta chain. Its specificity is not known. The data are from a study of CD8 T cells in ankylosing spondylitis. Quantitative barcoded 5'-RACE was used to prepare TCR beta libraries. In TCRdb, the 5' RACE reads were re-called with MiXCR into one record per CDR3 protein. The table has under 250,000 distinct CDR3 sequences, 30% to 40% seen once. Points from the study as a whole: There was a TCR beta motif, made of eight highly homologous variants, that appeared characteristic of ankylosing spondylitis blood. Clones linked to disease were reported to show significant enrichment in matched ankylosing spondylitis synovial fluid.

V gave up 5 bases and J gave up 2 bases, with 10 bases separating them. Germline V gene data show CDR1 as SGHVS and CDR2 as FNYEAQ. CDR3 length: 13 residues. The chain joins TRBV7-6 to TRBJ2-7; D is unresolved. This TCR came from a male donor with ankylosing spondylitis or in good health (not recorded which). Sequenced input: blood, either unsorted or a sorted T cell fraction (not recorded which). CDR3 in DNA: TGTGCCAGCAGCCCCGAGAAAACCTACGAGCAGTACTTC. It is translated as CASSPEKTYEQYF.